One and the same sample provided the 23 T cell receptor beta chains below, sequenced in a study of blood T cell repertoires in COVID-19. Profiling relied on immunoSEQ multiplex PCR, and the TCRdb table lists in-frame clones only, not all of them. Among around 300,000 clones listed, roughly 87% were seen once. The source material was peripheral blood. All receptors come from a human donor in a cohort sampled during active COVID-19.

The CDR3 protein is CASKRQGRSTNEKLFF. The CDR3 DNA reads as TGTGCCAGCAAAAGACAGGGGCGTTCAACTAATGAAAAACTGTTTTTT. V is TRBV27 and J is TRBJ1-4; 8 nucleotides agree with TRBD1. The V gene's germline CDR1 is MNHEY and CDR2 SMNVEV (reference sequence). CDR3 length equals 16 residues. The ends lost 7 bases at V and 0 bases at J; junction bases unmatched: 7.

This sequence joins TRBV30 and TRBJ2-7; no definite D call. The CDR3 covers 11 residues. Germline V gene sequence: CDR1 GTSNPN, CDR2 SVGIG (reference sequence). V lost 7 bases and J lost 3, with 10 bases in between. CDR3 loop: CASSAGYEQYF. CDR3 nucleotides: TGTGCCTCTTCCGCCGGCTACGAGCAGTACTTC.

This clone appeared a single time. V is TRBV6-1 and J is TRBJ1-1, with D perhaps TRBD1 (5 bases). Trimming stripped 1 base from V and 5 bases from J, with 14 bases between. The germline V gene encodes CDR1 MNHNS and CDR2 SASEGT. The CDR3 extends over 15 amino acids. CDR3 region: CASSEEGTGVTEAFF. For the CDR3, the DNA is TGTGCCAGCAGTGAAGAGGGGACGGGGGTGACTGAAGCTTTCTTT.

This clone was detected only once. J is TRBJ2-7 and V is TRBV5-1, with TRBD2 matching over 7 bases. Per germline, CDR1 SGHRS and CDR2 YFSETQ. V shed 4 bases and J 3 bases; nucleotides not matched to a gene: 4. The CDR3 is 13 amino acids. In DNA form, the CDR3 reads TGCGCCAGCAGCCGGGAGGCCATCTACGAGCAGTACTTC. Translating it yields CASSREAIYEQYF.

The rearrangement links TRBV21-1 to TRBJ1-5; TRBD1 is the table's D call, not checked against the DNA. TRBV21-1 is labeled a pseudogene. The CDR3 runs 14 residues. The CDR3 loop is CASSSRHCNQPQHF. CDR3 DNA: TGTGCCAGCAGCAGCCGACATTGCAATCAGCCCCAGCATTTT.

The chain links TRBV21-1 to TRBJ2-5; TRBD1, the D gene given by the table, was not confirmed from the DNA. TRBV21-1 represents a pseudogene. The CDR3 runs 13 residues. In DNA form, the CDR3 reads TGTGCTGGAGGGGGCAGCCGCCAAGAGACCCAGTACTTC. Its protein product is CAGGGSRQETQYF.

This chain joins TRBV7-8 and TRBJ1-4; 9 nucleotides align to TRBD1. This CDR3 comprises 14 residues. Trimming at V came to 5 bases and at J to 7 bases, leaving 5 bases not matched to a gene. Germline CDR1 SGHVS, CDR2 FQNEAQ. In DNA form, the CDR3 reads TGTGCCAGCAGCCCGGGACAGGGTGGTGAAAAACTGTTTTTT. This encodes CASSPGQGGEKLFF.

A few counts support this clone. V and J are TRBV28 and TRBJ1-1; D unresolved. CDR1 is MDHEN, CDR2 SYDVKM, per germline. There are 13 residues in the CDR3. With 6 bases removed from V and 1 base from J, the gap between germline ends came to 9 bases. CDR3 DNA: TGTGCCAGCAGCCCTTCAGGGAACACTGAAGCTTTCTTT. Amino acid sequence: CASSPSGNTEAFF.

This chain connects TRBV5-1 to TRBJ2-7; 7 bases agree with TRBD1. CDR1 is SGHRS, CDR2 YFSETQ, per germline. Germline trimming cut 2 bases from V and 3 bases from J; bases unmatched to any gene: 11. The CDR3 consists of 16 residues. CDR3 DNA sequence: TGCGCCAGCAGCTTTCTCACAGGGGCCGGGAACTACGAGCAGTACTTC. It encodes CASSFLTGAGNYEQYF.

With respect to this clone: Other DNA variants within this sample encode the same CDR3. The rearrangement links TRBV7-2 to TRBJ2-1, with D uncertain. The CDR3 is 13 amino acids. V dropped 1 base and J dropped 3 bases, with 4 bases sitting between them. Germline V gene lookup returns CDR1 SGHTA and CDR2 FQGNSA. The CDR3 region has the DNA TGTGCCAGCAGCTTAGACGGCTACAATGAGCAGTTCTTC. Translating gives CASSLDGYNEQFF.

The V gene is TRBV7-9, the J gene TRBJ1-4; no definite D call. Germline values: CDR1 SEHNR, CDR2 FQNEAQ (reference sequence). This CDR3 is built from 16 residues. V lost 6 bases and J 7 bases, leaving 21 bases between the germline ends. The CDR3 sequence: CASSSRRGRVSEKLFF. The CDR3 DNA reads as TGTGCCAGCAGTTCGCGACGGGGTCGGGTTTCTGAAAAACTGTTTTTT.

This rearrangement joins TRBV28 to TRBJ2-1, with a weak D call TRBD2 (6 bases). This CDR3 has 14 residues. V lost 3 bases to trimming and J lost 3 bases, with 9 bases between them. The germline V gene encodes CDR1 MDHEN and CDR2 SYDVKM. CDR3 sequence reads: CASSFPGLYNEQFF. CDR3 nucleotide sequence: TGTGCCAGCAGTTTTCCGGGACTCTACAATGAGCAGTTCTTC.

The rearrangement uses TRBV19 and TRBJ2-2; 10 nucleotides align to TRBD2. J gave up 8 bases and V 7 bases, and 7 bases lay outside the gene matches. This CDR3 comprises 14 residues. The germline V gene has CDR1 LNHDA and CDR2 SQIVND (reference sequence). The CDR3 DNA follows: TGTGCCAGTATAAGCGGGAGGGCTTCTGGGGAGCTGTTTTTT. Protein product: CASISGRASGELFF.

This chain's CDR3 is CASSLAAVGGTQYF. CDR3 nucleotide sequence: TGTGCCAGCAGCTTGGCTGCGGTGGGGGGTACGCAGTATTTT. The chain uses TRBV7-2 and TRBJ2-3; TRBD2 might be the D (6 bases). The CDR3 is 14 residues long. V gave up 3 bases and J gave up 8 bases, with 15 bases separating them. In germline, CDR1 is SGHTA, CDR2 FQGNSA.

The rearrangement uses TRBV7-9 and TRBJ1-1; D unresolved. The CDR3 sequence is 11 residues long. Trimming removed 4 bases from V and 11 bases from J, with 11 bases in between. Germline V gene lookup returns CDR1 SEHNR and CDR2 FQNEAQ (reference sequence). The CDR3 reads CASSSGFRAFF. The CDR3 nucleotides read TGTGCCAGCAGCTCGGGATTCCGTGCTTTCTTT.

The CDR3 DNA sequence: TGTGCCAGCAGCCAAGATGGGGGGACGGTCCAAGAGACCCAGTACTTC. Residues: CASSQDGGTVQETQYF. The chain employs TRBV14 and TRBJ2-5; a possible D gene is TRBD2 (6 bases). Trimming took off 0 bases at V and 1 base at J, with 12 bases between the two ends. Per germline, CDR1 SGHDN and CDR2 FVKESK. The CDR3 has 16 residues. The complete variable domain, with remaining parts taken from reference TRBV14 and TRBJ2-5, reads EAGVTQFPSHSVIEKGQTVTLRCDPISGHDNLYWYRRVMGKEIKFLLHFVKESKQDESGMPNNRFLAERTGGTYSTLKVQPAELEDSGVYFCASSQDGGTVQETQYFGPGTRLLVL.

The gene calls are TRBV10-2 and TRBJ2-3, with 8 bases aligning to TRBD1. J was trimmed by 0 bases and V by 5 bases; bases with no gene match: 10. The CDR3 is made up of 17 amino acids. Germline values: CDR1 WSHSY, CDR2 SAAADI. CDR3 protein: CASSSGTGAYSTDTQYF. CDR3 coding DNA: TGCGCCAGCAGTTCCGGGACAGGAGCTTACAGCACAGATACGCAGTATTTT.

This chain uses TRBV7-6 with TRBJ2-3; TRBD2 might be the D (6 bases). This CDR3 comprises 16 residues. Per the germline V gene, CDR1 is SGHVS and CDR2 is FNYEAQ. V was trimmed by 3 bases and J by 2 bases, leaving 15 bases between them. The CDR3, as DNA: TGTGCCAGCAGCTTCATCAGCGGGTTAAACACAGATACGCAGTATTTT. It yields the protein CASSFISGLNTDTQYF.

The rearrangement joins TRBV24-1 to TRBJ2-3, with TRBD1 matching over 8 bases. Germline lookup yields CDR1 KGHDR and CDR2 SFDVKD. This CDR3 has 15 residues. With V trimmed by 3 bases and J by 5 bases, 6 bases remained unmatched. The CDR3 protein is CATSDPRGRKDTQYF. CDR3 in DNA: TGTGCCACCAGTGATCCCAGGGGGCGAAAAGATACGCAGTATTTT.

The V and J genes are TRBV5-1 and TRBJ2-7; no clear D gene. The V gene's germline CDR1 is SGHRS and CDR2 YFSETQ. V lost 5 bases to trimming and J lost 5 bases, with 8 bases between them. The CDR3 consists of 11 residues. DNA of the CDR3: TGCGCCAGCAGAGTTGGCCACGAGCAGTACTTC. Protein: CASRVGHEQYF.

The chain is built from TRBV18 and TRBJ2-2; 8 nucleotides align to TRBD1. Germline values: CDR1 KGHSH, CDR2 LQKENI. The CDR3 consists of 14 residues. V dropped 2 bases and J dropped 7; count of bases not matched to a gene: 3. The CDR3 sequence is CASSPDRGNGELFF. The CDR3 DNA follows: TGTGCCAGCTCACCAGACAGGGGAAACGGGGAGCTGTTTTTT.

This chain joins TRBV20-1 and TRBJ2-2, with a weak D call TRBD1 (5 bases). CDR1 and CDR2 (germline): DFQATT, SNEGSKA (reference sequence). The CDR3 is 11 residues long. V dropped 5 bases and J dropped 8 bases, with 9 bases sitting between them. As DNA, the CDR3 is TGCAGTGCTGCAGGGTTGGGGGAGCTGTTTTTT. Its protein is CSAAGLGELFF.

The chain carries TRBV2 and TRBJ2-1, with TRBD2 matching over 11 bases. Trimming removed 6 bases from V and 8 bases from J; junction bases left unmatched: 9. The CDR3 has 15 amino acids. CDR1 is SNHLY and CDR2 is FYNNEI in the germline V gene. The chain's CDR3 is CASSLLAGGPHEQFF. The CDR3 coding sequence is TGTGCCAGCAGCCTCTTAGCGGGAGGGCCCCATGAGCAGTTCTTC.